The present T cell receptor beta chain was sequenced within a study of cytomegalovirus exposure and HLA in healthy donors. PCR primers comprised 60 Vbeta and 13 Jbeta primers. Sequencing used immunoSEQ multiplex PCR; TCRdb keeps in-frame clones, though not all of them. This sample carries 200,000 to 250,000 clones, roughly 81% of them seen once, and the ten largest clones take 0.2% to 0.25%. This CDR3 comprises 15 residues. Germline loops: CDR1 MNHEY, CDR2 SVGAGI. The V segment lost 4 bases and the J segment 0 bases; nucleotides outside the gene matches: 2. The chain employs TRBV6-5 and TRBJ1-5; TRBD1 agrees at 8 bases. Material: PBMCs. This sequence originates from a girl aged 2 to 10 in good health and CMV-seronegative. The CDR3, as DNA: TGTGCCAGCAGTTCCCAGGGGGCTAGCAATCAGCCCCAGCATTTT. Translation gives CASSSQGASNQPQHF.